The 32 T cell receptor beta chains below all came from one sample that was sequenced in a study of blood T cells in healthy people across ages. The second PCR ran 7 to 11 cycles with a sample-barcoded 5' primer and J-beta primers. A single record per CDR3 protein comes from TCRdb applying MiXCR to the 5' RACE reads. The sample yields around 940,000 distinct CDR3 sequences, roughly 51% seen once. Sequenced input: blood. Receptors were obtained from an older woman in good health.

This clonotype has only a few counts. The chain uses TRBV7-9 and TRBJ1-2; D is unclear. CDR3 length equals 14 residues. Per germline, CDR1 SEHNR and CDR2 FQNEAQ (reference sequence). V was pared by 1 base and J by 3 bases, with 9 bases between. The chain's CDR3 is CASSLDLNHYGYTF. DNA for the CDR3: TGTGCCAGCAGCTTAGATTTAAACCACTATGGCTACACCTTC. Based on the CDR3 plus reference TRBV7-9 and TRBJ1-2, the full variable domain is DTGVSQNPRHKITKRGQNVTFRCDPISEHNRLYWYRQTLGQGPEFLTYFQNEAQLEKSRLLSDRFSAERPKGSFSTLEIQRTEQGDSAMYLCASSLDLNHYGYTFGSGTRLTVV.

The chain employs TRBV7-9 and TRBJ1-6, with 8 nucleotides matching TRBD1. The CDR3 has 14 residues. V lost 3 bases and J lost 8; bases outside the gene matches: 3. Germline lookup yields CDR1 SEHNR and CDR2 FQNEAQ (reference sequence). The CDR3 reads CASSFPGGHSPLHF. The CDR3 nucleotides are TGTGCCAGCAGCTTCCCAGGGGGCCATTCACCCCTCCACTTT.

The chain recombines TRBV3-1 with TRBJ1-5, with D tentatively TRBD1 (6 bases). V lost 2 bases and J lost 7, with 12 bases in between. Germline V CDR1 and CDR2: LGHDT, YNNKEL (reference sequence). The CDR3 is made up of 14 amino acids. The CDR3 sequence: CASSQFGGHQPQHF. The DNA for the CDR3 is TGTGCCAGCAGCCAATTCGGGGGACACCAGCCCCAGCATTTT.

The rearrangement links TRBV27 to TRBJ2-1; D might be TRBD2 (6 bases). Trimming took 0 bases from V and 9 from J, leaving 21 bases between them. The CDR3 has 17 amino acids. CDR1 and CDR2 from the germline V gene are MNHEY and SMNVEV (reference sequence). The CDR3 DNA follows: TGTGCCAGCAGTTTATCGGGTCCAGCGGGTTCTGTTAGTGAGCAGTTCTTC. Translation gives CASSLSGPAGSVSEQFF.

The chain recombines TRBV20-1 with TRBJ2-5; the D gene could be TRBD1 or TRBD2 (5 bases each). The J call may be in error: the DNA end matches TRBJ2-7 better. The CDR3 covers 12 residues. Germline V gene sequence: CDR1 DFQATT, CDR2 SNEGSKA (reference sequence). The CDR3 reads CSAWYGDREQYF. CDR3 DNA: TGCAGTGCTTGGTACGGGGACCGCGAGCAGTACTTC.

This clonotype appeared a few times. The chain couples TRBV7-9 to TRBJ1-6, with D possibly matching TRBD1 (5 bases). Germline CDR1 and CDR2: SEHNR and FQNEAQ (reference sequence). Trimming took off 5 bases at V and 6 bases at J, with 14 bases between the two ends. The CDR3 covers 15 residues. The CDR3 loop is CASSPAGTPNSPLHF. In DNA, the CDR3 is TGTGCCAGCAGCCCAGCTGGGACGCCTAATTCACCCCTCCACTTT.

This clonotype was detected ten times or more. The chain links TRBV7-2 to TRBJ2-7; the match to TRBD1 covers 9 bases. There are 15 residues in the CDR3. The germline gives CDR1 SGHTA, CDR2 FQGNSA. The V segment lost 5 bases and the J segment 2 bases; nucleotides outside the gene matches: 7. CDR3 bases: TGTGCCAGCAGCCCCTGGGACAGGGAAACCTACGAGCAGTACTTC. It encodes CASSPWDRETYEQYF. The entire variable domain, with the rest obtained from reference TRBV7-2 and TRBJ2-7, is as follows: GAGVSQSPSNKVTEKGKDVELRCDPISGHTALYWYRQSLGQGLEFLIYFQGNSAPDKSGLPSDRFSAERTGGSVSTLTIQRTQQEDSAVYLCASSPWDRETYEQYFGPGTRLTVT.

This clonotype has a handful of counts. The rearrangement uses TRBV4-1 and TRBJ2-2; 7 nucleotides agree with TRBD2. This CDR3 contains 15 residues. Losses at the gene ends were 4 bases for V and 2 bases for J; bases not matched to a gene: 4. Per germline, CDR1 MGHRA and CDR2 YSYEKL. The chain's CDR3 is CASSRREINTGELFF. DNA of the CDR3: TGCGCCAGCAGCCGGCGGGAGATCAACACCGGGGAGCTGTTTTTT.

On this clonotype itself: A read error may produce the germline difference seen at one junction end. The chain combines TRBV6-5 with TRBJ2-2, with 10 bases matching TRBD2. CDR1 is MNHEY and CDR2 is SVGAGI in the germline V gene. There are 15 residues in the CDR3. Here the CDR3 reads CAGRTGTSAAGELFF. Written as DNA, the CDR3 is TGTGCCGGCAGGACCGGGACTAGCGCGGCCGGGGAGCTGTTTTTT.

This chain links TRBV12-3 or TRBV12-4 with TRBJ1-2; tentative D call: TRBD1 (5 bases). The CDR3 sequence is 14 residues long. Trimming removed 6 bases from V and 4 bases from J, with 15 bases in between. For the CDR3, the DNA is TGTGCCAGCAGCCCGGGGGATGTTGCCTATGGCTACACCTTC. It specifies CASSPGDVAYGYTF.

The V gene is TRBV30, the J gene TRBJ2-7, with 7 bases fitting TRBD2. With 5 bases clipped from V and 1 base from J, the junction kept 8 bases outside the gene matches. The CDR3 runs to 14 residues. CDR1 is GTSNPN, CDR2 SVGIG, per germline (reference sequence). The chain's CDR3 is CAWHFREGSYEQYF. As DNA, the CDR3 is TGTGCCTGGCACTTCAGGGAGGGGTCCTACGAGCAGTACTTC.

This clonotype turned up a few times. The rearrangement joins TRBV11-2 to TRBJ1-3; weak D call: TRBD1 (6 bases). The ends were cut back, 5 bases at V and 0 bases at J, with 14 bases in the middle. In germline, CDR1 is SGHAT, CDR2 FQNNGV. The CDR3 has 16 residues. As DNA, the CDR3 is TGTGCCAGCAGCACACAGGGTTTCGACTCTGGAAACACCATATATTTT. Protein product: CASSTQGFDSGNTIYF.

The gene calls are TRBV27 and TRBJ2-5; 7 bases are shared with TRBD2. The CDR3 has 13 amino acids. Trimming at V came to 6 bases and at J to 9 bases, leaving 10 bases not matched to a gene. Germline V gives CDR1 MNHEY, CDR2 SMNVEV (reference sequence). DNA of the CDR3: TGTGCCAGCAGCCCCACCCTCGGGGGGTCCCAGTACTTC. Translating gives CASSPTLGGSQYF.

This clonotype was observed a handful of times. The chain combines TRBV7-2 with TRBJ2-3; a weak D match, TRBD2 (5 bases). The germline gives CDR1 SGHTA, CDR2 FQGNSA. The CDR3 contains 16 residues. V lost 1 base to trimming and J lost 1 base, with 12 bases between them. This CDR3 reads CASSLGPGSGTDTQYF. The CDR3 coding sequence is TGTGCCAGCAGCTTAGGGCCGGGGAGCGGCACAGATACGCAGTATTTT.

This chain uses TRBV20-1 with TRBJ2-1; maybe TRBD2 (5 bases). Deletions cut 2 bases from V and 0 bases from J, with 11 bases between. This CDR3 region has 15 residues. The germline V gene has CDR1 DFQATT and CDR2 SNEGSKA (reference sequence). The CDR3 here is CSARTRRSSYNEQFF. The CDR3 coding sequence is TGCAGTGCTAGAACACGGAGGAGCTCCTACAATGAGCAGTTCTTC.

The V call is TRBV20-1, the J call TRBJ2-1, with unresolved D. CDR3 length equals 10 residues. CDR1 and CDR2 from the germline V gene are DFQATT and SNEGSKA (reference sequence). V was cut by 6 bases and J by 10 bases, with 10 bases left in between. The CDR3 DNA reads TGCAGTGCGTTCTATATAGAGCAGTTCTTC. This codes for CSAFYIEQFF.

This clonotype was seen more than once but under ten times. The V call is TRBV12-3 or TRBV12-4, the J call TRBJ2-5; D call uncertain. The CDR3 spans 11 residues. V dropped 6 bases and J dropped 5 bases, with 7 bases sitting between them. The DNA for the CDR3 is TGTGCCAGCAGGACATCGGAGACCCAGTACTTC. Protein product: CASRTSETQYF.

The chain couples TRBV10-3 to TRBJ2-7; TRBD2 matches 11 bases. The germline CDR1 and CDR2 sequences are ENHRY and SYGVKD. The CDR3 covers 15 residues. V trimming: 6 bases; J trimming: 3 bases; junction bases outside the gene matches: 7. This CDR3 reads CAIRDLAGGDYEQYF. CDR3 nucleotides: TGTGCCATCAGAGATCTAGCGGGAGGAGACTACGAGCAGTACTTC.

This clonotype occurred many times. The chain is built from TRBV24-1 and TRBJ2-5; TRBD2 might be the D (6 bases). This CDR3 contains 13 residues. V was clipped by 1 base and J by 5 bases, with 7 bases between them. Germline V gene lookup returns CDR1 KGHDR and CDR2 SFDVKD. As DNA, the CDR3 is TGTGCCACCAGTGATTTCCGGGGGGAGACCCAGTACTTC. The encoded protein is CATSDFRGETQYF.

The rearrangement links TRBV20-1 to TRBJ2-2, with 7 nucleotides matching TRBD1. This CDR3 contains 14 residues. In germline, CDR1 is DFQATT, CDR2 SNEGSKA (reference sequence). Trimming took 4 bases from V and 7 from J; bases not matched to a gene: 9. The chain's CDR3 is CSAKRQGYFGELFF. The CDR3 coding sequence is TGCAGTGCTAAAAGACAGGGTTACTTCGGGGAGCTGTTTTTT.

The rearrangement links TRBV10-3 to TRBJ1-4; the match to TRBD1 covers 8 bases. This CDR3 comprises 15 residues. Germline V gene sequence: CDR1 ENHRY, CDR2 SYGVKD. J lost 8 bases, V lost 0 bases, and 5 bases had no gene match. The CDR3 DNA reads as TGTGCCATCAGTGAGTCCAGGGGGCTCGGAGAAAAACTGTTTTTT. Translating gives CAISESRGLGEKLFF.

Written as DNA, the CDR3 is TGTGCCAGCAGTTTTTGTAGCGGGAGGCCTTACGAGCAGTACTTC. Its protein product is CASSFCSGRPYEQYF. J is TRBJ2-5 and V is TRBV12-3 or TRBV12-4; 10 bases fit TRBD2. The DNA matches TRBJ2-7 better at its end, which makes the J call doubtful. The CDR3 is made up of 15 amino acids.

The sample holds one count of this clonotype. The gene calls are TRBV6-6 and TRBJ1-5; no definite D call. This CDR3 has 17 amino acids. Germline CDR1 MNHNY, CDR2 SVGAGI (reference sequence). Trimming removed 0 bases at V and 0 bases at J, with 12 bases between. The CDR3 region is CASSYSAQPYSNQPQHF. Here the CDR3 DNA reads TGTGCCAGCAGTTACTCGGCACAGCCTTATAGCAATCAGCCCCAGCATTTT.

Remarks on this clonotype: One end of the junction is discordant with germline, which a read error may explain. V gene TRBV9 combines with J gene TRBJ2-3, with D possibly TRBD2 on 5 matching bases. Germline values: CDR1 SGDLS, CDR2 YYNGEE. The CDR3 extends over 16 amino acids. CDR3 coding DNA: TGTGCCAGCAGCGTGCTGGCGGGTGCGGTCTTGGATACGCGGTATTTT. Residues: CASSVLAGAVLDTRYF.

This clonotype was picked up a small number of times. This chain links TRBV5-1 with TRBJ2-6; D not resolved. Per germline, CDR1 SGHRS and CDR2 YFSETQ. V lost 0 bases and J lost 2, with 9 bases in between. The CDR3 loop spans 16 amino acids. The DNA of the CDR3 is TGCGCCAGCAGCTTGGGGTTCTCCACTGGGGCCAACGTCCTGACTTTC. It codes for CASSLGFSTGANVLTF.

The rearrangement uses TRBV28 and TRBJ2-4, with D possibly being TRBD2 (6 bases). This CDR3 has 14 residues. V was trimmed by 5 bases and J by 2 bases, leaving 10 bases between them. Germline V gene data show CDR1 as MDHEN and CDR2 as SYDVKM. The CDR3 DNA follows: TGTGCCAGCAGTATGGGGGGTACCAAAAACATTCAGTACTTC. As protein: CASSMGGTKNIQYF. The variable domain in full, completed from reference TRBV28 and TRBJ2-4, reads DVKVTQSSRYLVKRTGEKVFLECVQDMDHENMFWYRQDPGLGLRLIYFSYDVKMKEKGDIPEGYSVSREKKERFSLILESASTNQTSMYLCASSMGGTKNIQYFGAGTRLSVL.

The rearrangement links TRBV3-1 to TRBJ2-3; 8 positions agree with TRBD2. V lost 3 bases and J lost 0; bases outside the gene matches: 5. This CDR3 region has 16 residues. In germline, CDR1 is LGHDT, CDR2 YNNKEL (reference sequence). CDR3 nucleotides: TGTGCCAGCAGCCATACACTAGCGGCCAGCACAGATACGCAGTATTTT. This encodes CASSHTLAASTDTQYF.

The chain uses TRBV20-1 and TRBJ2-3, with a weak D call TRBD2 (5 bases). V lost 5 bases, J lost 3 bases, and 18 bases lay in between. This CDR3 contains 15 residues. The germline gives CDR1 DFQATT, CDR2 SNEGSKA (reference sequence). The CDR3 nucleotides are TGCAGTGCTCGATCCATTAGCGAGAATACAGATACGCAGTATTTT. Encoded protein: CSARSISENTDTQYF.

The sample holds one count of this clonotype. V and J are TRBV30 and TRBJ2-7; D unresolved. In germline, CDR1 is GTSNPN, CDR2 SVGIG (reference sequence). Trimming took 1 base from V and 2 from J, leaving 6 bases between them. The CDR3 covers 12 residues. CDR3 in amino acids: CAWSDGPYEQYF. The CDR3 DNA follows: TGTGCCTGGAGTGACGGGCCCTACGAGCAGTACTTC. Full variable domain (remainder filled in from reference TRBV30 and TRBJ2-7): SQTIHQWPATLVQPVGSPLSLECTVEGTSNPNLYWYRQAAGRGLQLLFYSVGIGQISSEVPQNLSASRPQDRQFILSSKKLLLSDSGFYLCAWSDGPYEQYFGPGTRLTVT.

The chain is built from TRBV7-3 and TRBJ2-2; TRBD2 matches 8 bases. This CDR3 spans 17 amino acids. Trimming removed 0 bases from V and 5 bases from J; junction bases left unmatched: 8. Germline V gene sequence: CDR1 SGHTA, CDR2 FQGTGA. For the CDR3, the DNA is TGTGCCAGCAGCTTAACCCCGGGACTAGAGTTAACCGGGGAGCTGTTTTTT. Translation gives CASSLTPGLELTGELFF.

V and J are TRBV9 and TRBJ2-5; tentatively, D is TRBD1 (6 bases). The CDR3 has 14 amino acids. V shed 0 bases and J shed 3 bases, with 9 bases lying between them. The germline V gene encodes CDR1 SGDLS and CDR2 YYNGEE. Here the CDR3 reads CASSVAYREETQYF. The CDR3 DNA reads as TGTGCCAGCAGCGTAGCATACAGGGAAGAGACCCAGTACTTC.

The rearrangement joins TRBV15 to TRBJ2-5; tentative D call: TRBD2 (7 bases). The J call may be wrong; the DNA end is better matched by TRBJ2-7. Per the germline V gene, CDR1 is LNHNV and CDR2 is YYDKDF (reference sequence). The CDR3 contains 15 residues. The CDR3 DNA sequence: TGTGCCACCAAACCAAGGGGGGGGTCCCTTTACGAGCAGTACTTC. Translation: CATKPRGGSLYEQYF.